A single sample gave rise to the 25 T cell receptor beta chains below, sequenced in a study of shared clonotypes between healthy human individuals. Profiled with immunoSEQ multiplex PCR; TCRdb holds only in-frame clones, not every one. The profile shows 850,000 to 1,200,000 clones, around 74% of them singletons. The source material was memory CD4+ T cells sorted from blood. Subset reported: CD45RA-negative fraction. Every receptor here comes from a man younger than 35 in good health.

V gene TRBV5-1 combines with J gene TRBJ2-6, with D perhaps matching TRBD1 (6 bases). The germline V and J ends were trimmed by 0 bases and 0 bases, with 10 bases remaining between them. There are 17 residues in the CDR3. Germline V CDR1 and CDR2: SGHRS, YFSETQ. The CDR3: CASSLGGTLSGANVLTF. The CDR3 DNA reads as TGCGCCAGCAGCTTGGGAGGGACACTCTCTGGGGCCAACGTCCTGACTTTC.

V gene TRBV18 combines with J gene TRBJ1-4; 8 nucleotides agree with TRBD1. Germline V lookup: CDR1 KGHSH, CDR2 LQKENI. This CDR3 is 17 amino acids long. After removal of 2 bases from V and 3 bases from J, the junction contained 8 bases not matched to a gene. Written as DNA, the CDR3 is TGTGCCAGCTCACCAGGCTGGCAGGGGGCGGCTAATGAAAAACTGTTTTTT. Its translation: CASSPGWQGAANEKLFF.

The table lists this clone with a count of one. The rearrangement links TRBV7-2 to TRBJ2-1; TRBD2 aligns across 11 bases. Germline CDR1 is SGHTA and CDR2 is FQGNSA. Germline trimming cut 5 bases from V and 10 bases from J; bases unmatched to any gene: 7. The CDR3 is 14 residues long. The CDR3 DNA sequence: TGTGCCAGCAGCACCGGGACTAGCGGTTCAGAGCAGTTCTTC. Translation: CASSTGTSGSEQFF.

Regarding this clone: A clone one base away is much larger, so this may be a read error. In DNA form, the CDR3 reads TGTGCCAGCAGCTTGGACAGGGGGAACACTGAAGCTTTCTTT. Translated: CASSLDRGNTEAFF. The rearrangement links TRBV11-2 to TRBJ1-1, with 9 bases lining up with TRBD1. J gave up 1 base and V 3 bases, and 0 bases lay outside the gene matches. The CDR3 covers 14 residues. Germline V gene sequence: CDR1 SGHAT, CDR2 FQNNGV.

The rearrangement joins TRBV7-2 to TRBJ2-2; possibly TRBD1 for D (6 bases). CDR1 is SGHTA and CDR2 is FQGNSA in the germline V gene. V was cut by 2 bases and J by 1 base, with 8 bases left in between. This CDR3 spans 15 amino acids. The CDR3 coding sequence is TGTGCCAGCAGCTTAAGGACAGTGAACACCGGGGAGCTGTTTTTT. Amino acids: CASSLRTVNTGELFF.

The J gene is TRBJ1-2, the V gene TRBV7-9; D is ambiguous. The CDR3 contains 12 residues. With 3 bases removed from V and 5 bases from J, the gap between germline ends came to 7 bases. Germline V gene data show CDR1 as SEHNR and CDR2 as FQNEAQ (reference sequence). The CDR3 loop reads CASSLVAYGYTF. The CDR3 DNA sequence: TGTGCCAGCAGCTTGGTGGCGTATGGCTACACCTTC.

The chain employs TRBV7-9 and TRBJ1-2; D perhaps matches TRBD1 (5 bases). Per the germline V gene, CDR1 is SEHNR and CDR2 is FQNEAQ (reference sequence). CDR3 length: 16 amino acids. Trimming removed 5 bases at V and 8 bases at J, with 24 bases between. CDR3 amino acids: CASSLGVQGIRDGYTF. CDR3 DNA: TGTGCCAGCAGCCTAGGGGTCCAGGGAATACGGGACGGCTACACCTTC.

The chain has TRBV19 and TRBJ2-7, with D perhaps TRBD1 (6 bases). The V end was cut by 4 bases, the J end by 0 bases, with 13 bases between. Germline values: CDR1 LNHDA, CDR2 SQIVND (reference sequence). This CDR3 contains 15 residues. The CDR3 DNA sequence: TGTGCCAGTAGTACCTCAGGGGCCAGCTCCTACGAGCAGTACTTC. It yields the protein CASSTSGASSYEQYF.

The chain has TRBV7-9 and TRBJ2-1, with 8 bases matching TRBD1. There are 15 residues in the CDR3. J lost 5 bases, V lost 3 bases, and 6 bases had no gene match. Germline V gene lookup returns CDR1 SEHNR and CDR2 FQNEAQ (reference sequence). The chain's CDR3 is CASSLVDRADNEQFF. CDR3 bases: TGTGCCAGCAGCTTGGTGGACAGGGCTGACAATGAGCAGTTCTTC.

The V call is TRBV7-2, the J call TRBJ1-1; 11 bases are shared with TRBD1. The V and J ends lost 5 bases and 4 bases, in that order; junction bases with no gene match: 3. The CDR3 consists of 14 residues. Looked up from germline, CDR1 is SGHTA and CDR2 is FQGNSA. The CDR3 is CASSPGTGGTEAFF. For the CDR3, the DNA is TGTGCCAGCAGCCCGGGGACAGGGGGCACTGAAGCTTTCTTT. The full variable domain, with the rest looked up from reference TRBV7-2 and TRBJ1-1, is GAGVSQSPSNKVTEKGKDVELRCDPISGHTALYWYRQSLGQGLEFLIYFQGNSAPDKSGLPSDRFSAERTGGSVSTLTIQRTQQEDSAVYLCASSPGTGGTEAFFGQGTRLTVV.

In its sample, this clone was seen a few times. The chain recombines TRBV11-2 with TRBJ2-7; 11 bases map to TRBD2. There are 16 residues in the CDR3. The J segment lost 0 bases and the V segment lost 3 bases, leaving 4 bases of the junction unmatched. Germline V gene lookup returns CDR1 SGHAT and CDR2 FQNNGV. The CDR3 region is CASSLGLAVYSYEQYF. The CDR3 DNA reads TGTGCCAGCAGCTTGGGACTAGCGGTTTACTCCTACGAGCAGTACTTC.

This clone was seen only a few times. This chain connects TRBV18 to TRBJ1-6; 7 bases agree with TRBD1. Germline loops: CDR1 KGHSH, CDR2 LQKENI. The CDR3 has 16 amino acids. The trim removed 6 bases at V and 9 bases at J, leaving 14 bases unmatched. The CDR3 DNA is TGTGCCAGCTCTACTTCCTTCGGACAGGCAGCTTCACCCCTCCACTTT. Its protein is CASSTSFGQAASPLHF.

This clone was detected only a few times. The chain couples TRBV25-1 to TRBJ1-1, with 7 bases fitting TRBD1. CDR3 length: 13 amino acids. Germline CDR1 MGHDK, CDR2 SYGVNS. The V and J ends lost 6 bases and 4 bases, in that order; junction bases with no gene match: 5. DNA for the CDR3: TGTGCCAGCAGCGGCTCAGGGGGCACTGAAGCTTTCTTT. Translated: CASSGSGGTEAFF.

This chain joins TRBV18 and TRBJ2-7; 8 bases match TRBD2. Germline CDR1 is KGHSH and CDR2 is LQKENI. There are 15 residues in the CDR3. V trimming: 0 bases; J trimming: 7 bases; junction bases outside the gene matches: 8. CDR3 loop: CASSPPGTRVREQYF. Written as DNA, the CDR3 is TGTGCCAGCTCACCACCCGGGACTAGGGTGAGGGAGCAGTACTTC.

V gene TRBV6-1 combines with J gene TRBJ1-5; D ambiguous. The V gene lost 9 bases and the J gene lost 4 bases, with 16 bases spanning the gap. Looked up from germline, CDR1 is MNHNS and CDR2 is SASEGT. This CDR3 is 14 amino acids long. Here the CDR3 DNA reads TGTGCCAGTATGGGATGGCTCCTTAATCAGCCCCAGCATTTT. It encodes CASMGWLLNQPQHF.

This chain connects TRBV2 to TRBJ2-3; possibly TRBD2 for D (5 bases). This CDR3 has 14 residues. The germline gives CDR1 SNHLY, CDR2 FYNNEI. Trimming pared 3 bases from V and 4 bases from J, leaving 11 bases between. The CDR3 protein is CASSERVLSDTQYF. CDR3 DNA sequence: TGTGCCAGCAGTGAGCGGGTCTTGTCAGATACGCAGTATTTT.

Notes on this clone: Distinct nucleotide sequences in the sample also encode this CDR3. The V gene is TRBV9, the J gene TRBJ2-5; possibly TRBD2 for D (5 bases). This CDR3 is built from 13 residues. Germline V CDR1 and CDR2: SGDLS, YYNGEE. V was shortened by 2 bases and J by 1 base, with 6 bases between the two germline ends. The CDR3 DNA reads as TGTGCCAGCAGCGTCGGGGTCCAAGAGACCCAGTACTTC. Amino acid sequence: CASSVGVQETQYF.

The chain is built from TRBV5-5 and TRBJ1-6, with D perhaps matching TRBD1 (5 bases). Germline V CDR1 and CDR2: SGHKS, YYEKEE (reference sequence). This CDR3 has 14 amino acids. Trimming cost V 3 bases and J 7 bases, with 11 bases left between them. The CDR3 nucleotides are TGTGCCAGCAGCTCCAGACAGATCAATTCACCCCTCCACTTT. This sequence encodes CASSSRQINSPLHF.

The rearrangement joins TRBV19 to TRBJ2-2; TRBD1 aligns across 9 bases. The germline CDR1 and CDR2 sequences are LNHDA and SQIVND (reference sequence). Trimming at V came to 3 bases and at J to 1 base, leaving 0 bases not matched to a gene. CDR3 length equals 15 residues. As DNA, the CDR3 is TGTGCCAGTAGTATGGGACAGGGGAACACCGGGGAGCTGTTTTTT. The encoded protein is CASSMGQGNTGELFF.

V usage is TRBV6-1 and J usage is TRBJ1-5; D is unresolved. Deletions cut 5 bases from V and 5 bases from J, with 4 bases between. In germline, CDR1 is MNHNS, CDR2 SASEGT. The CDR3 spans 11 residues. The CDR3 coding sequence is TGTGCCAGCAGTCAGGATCAGCCCCAGCATTTT. Translated, it gives CASSQDQPQHF.

The rearrangement uses TRBV29-1 and TRBJ2-3; D gene unclear. Per the germline V gene, CDR1 is SQVTM and CDR2 is ANQGSEA. This CDR3 contains 10 residues. Trimming cost V 8 bases and J 3 bases, with 6 bases left between them. The CDR3 protein is CSSGTDTQYF. CDR3 DNA: TGCAGCTCGGGTACAGATACGCAGTATTTT.

There are many counts of this clone. The chain carries TRBV10-3 and TRBJ2-1; TRBD2 agrees at 15 bases. Germline trimming cut 8 bases from V and 7 bases from J; bases unmatched to any gene: 3. CDR1 and CDR2 from the germline V gene are ENHRY and SYGVKD. This CDR3 has 14 residues. The CDR3 DNA reads TGTGCCATCGCAGGGACTAGCGGGAGGAATGAGCAGTTCTTC. Translated, it gives CAIAGTSGRNEQFF.

The genes are TRBV7-2 and TRBJ2-5; TRBD2 agrees at 10 bases. CDR1 SGHTA and CDR2 FQGNSA come from the germline V gene. CDR3 length: 17 residues. Trimming took 3 bases from V and 5 from J; bases not matched to a gene: 12. CDR3 residues: CASSLGLLAGVPETQYF. The DNA of the CDR3 is TGTGCCAGCAGCTTGGGCCTTCTAGCGGGAGTGCCCGAGACCCAGTACTTC.

The chain has TRBV7-9 and TRBJ2-1, with 10 bases that match TRBD2. The V gene end was trimmed by 5 bases and the J gene end by 15 bases; junction bases not matched to a gene: 7. The CDR3 has 12 amino acids. The germline CDR1 and CDR2 sequences are SEHNR and FQNEAQ (reference sequence). Here the CDR3 reads CASSIQGTSVFF. CDR3 sequence (DNA): TGTGCCAGCAGCATACAAGGGACTAGCGTGTTCTTC. The full variable domain, in which reference TRBV7-9 and TRBJ2-1 provide the parts outside the CDR3, is DTGVSQNPRHKITKRGQNVTFRCDPISEHNRLYWYRQTLGQGPEFLTYFQNEAQLEKSRLLSDRFSAERPKGSFSTLEIQRTEQGDSAMYLCASSIQGTSVFFGPGTRLTVL.

This clone was seen a few times. This sample also contains other DNA sequences that code for the same CDR3. This rearrangement joins TRBV15 to TRBJ1-1; D remains ambiguous. The CDR3 loop spans 12 amino acids. Germline CDR1 is LNHNV and CDR2 is YYDKDF (reference sequence). V lost 8 bases, J lost 4 bases, and 11 bases lay in between. The CDR3: CATGGRGTEAFF. The CDR3, as DNA: TGTGCCACCGGTGGCCGGGGCACTGAAGCTTTCTTT.